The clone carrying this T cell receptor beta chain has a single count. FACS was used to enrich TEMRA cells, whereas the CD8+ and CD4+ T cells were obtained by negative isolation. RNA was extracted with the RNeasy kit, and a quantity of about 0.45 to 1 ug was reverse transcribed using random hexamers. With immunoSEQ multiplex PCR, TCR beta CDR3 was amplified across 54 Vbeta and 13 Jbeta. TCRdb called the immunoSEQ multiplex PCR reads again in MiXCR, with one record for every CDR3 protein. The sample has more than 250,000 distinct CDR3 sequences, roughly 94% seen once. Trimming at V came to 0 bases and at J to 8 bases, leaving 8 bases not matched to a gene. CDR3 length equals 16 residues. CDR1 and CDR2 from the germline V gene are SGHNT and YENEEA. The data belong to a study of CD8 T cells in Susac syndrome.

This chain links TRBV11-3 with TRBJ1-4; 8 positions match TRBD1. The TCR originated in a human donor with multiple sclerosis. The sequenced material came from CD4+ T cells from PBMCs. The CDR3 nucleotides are TGTGCCAGCAGCTTAGATCGGACAGGGAGGCGGGAAAAACTGTTTTTT. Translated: CASSLDRTGRREKLFF.